The rows below give T cell receptor beta chains drawn from one sample of a study of T cells in Graves' hyperthyroidism and ophthalmopathy. TCRdb re-analysed the multiplex PCR reads in MiXCR, keeping a single row per CDR3 protein. The sample has about 400,000 distinct CDR3 sequences, around 14% seen once. The sequenced sample consisted of blood. Receptors were obtained from a woman under 30 with Graves' hyperthyroidism that later progressed to Graves' ophthalmopathy. Both conserved end residues are part of each CDR3. D genes are given only for firm matches. Clone size appears in some rows only: once, few, many, or a class for an expanded clone.

>TRBV9|TRBD1|TRBJ2-5|many
TGTGCCAGCAGCGAATCGCGGACAGGGGAAATAAAGACCCAGTACTTC
CASSESRTGEIKTQYF
>TRBV20-1|.|TRBJ2-7|many
TGCAGTGCTAGAGTGCTAGAGTACGAGCAGTACTTC
CSARVLEYEQYF
>TRBV18|.|TRBJ2-6|.
TGTGCCAGCTCTCTCTTCCGGGACGCCGGATCCTCTGGGGCCAACGTCCTGACTTTC
CASSLFRDAGSSGANVLTF
>TRBV7-8|TRBD2|TRBJ2-1|.
TGTGCCAGCAGCTTAGCACCTAGCGGGGGGTACAATGAGCAGTTCTTC
CASSLAPSGGYNEQFF
>TRBV6-1|.|TRBJ2-2|.
TGTGCCAGCAGTCCGGACAGCTTCACCGGGGAGCTGTTTTTT
CASSPDSFTGELFF
>TRBV7-2|.|TRBJ2-7|many
TGTGCCAGCAGACCGATAACCGGAAGACGTTACGAGCAGTACTTC
CASRPITGRRYEQYF
>TRBV2|TRBD1|TRBJ2-3|many
TGTGCCAGCAGTCTCGAGCAGGGGGTGCCAGATACGCAGTATTTT
CASSLEQGVPDTQYF
>TRBV6-1|.|TRBJ1-5|.
TGTGCCAGCAGATCAATCTCAGGGGTAAGCAATCAGCCCCAGCATTTT
CASRSISGVSNQPQHF
>TRBV28|.|TRBJ2-6|.
TGTGCCAGCAAACAACCCTCTGGGGCCAACGTCCTGACTTTC
CASKQPSGANVLTF
>TRBV6-6|TRBD2|TRBJ2-1|.
TGTGCCAGCAGTTACTCTGGCGGGAGTAGTGAGCAGTTCTTC
CASSYSGGSSEQFF
>TRBV4-1|.|TRBJ2-7|few
TGCGCCAGCAGCCAAGGAGCAGTCCGAGACGAGCAGTACTTC
CASSQGAVRDEQYF
>TRBV30|.|TRBJ2-1|few
TGTGCCTGGAGTGGGAGAACCTACAATGAGCAGTTCTTC
CAWSGRTYNEQFF
>TRBV20-1|.|TRBJ2-3|few
TGCAGTGCCTGGGACGGACGCACAGATACGCAGTATTTT
CSAWDGRTDTQYF
>TRBV6-4|TRBD1|TRBJ2-3|.
TGTGCCAGCAGTGACTCGACAGGGACCTCAGATACGCAGTATTTT
CASSDSTGTSDTQYF
>TRBV11-2|.|TRBJ2-3|many
TGTGCCAGCAGCTTAAGTGAGGCCCCCGGCACAGATACGCAGTATTTT
CASSLSEAPGTDTQYF
>TRBV2|.|TRBJ2-1|many
TGTGCCAGCAGCGAGGGACGTCAGGCCTACAATGAGCAGTTCTTC
CASSEGRQAYNEQFF
>TRBV7-9|TRBD2|TRBJ2-3|.
TGTGCCAGCAGCTTGGTCGGGACTAGCGGGAGTGCAGATACGCAGTATTTT
CASSLVGTSGSADTQYF
>TRBV3-1|.|TRBJ1-1|many
TGTGCCAGCAGCCAAGTAAAGAACACTGAAGCTTTCTTT
CASSQVKNTEAFF
>TRBV5-1|.|TRBJ1-3|many
TGCGCCAGCAGCTTGGGACGGAGATCTGGAAACACCATATATTTT
CASSLGRRSGNTIYF
>TRBV28|TRBD1|TRBJ2-5|many
TGTGCCAGCAGTCCTATAGGGGGCTTCCAAGAGACCCAGTACTTC
CASSPIGGFQETQYF
>TRBV7-6|TRBD2|TRBJ2-1|.
TGTGCCAGCAGCCCGCCTGTGGGAGGGTACAATGAGCAGTTCTTC
CASSPPVGGYNEQFF
>TRBV24-1|.|TRBJ1-6|once
TGTGCCACCAGTTCTGGGCGCCTCAATTCACCCCTCCACTTT
CATSSGRLNSPLHF
>TRBV9|.|TRBJ2-1|.
TGTGCCAGCAGCGTAGCCACTGACGGGACCTACGAGCAGTTCTTC
CASSVATDGTYEQFF
>TRBV20-1|TRBD1|TRBJ2-7|.
TGCAGTGCAGTTACAGGGGGCTACTACGAGCAGTACTTC
CSAVTGGYYEQYF
>TRBV6-6|TRBD1|TRBJ1-1|many
TGTGCCAGCAGCTACAGGGGGATGAACACTGAAGCTTTCTTT
CASSYRGMNTEAFF
>TRBV6-1|.|TRBJ1-5|.
TGTGCCAGCAGTTGGGGACGAGGCCAGCCCCAGCATTTT
CASSWGRGQPQHF
>TRBV24-1|.|TRBJ2-6|few
TGTGCCACCAGTGATCTCTCTGGGGCCAACGTCCTGACTTTC
CATSDLSGANVLTF
>TRBV7-2|.|TRBJ2-1|few
TGTGCCAGCAGCTACCCGGGCCACAATGAGCAGTTCTTC
CASSYPGHNEQFF
>TRBV13|.|TRBJ2-7|many
TGTGCCAGCAGCTTATCGCTGGGACTCTCCTACGAGCAGTACTTC
CASSLSLGLSYEQYF
>TRBV28|.|TRBJ2-1|many
TGTGCCAGCATGCGGCGGGAGCAGTTCTTC
CASMRREQFF
>TRBV28|.|TRBJ1-5|few
TGTGCCAGCAGTTACGGCTTTAGCAATCAGCCCCAGCATTTT
CASSYGFSNQPQHF
>TRBV11-2|TRBD2|TRBJ2-1|many
TGCGCCAGCAGCTTAGGGCCTAGCGGTCACAATGAGCAGTTCTTC
CASSLGPSGHNEQFF
>TRBV24-1|.|TRBJ2-7|many
TGTGCCACCAGTGACCGAATGAGCTCCTACGAGCAGTACTTC
CATSDRMSSYEQYF
>TRBV20-1|TRBD2|TRBJ2-2|many
TGCAGTGCTAGGGTCCCTAGCGGGGCCACCGGGGAGCTGTTTTTT
CSARVPSGATGELFF
>TRBV28|.|TRBJ1-4|many
TGTGCCAGCAGTTCAACAGGGTCGGTGGAAAAACTGTTTTTT
CASSSTGSVEKLFF
>TRBV28|.|TRBJ2-4|.
TGTGCCAGCAGTTTTCATCTAAGGCTAGCCAAAAACATTCAGTACTTC
CASSFHLRLAKNIQYF
>TRBV7-9|.|TRBJ1-1|.
TGTGCCAGCAGCTACTATGAAGCTGTGAACACTGAAGCTTTCTTT
CASSYYEAVNTEAFF
>TRBV27|TRBD1|TRBJ2-1|many
TGTGCCAGCAGTTTATCTACACAGGGGGGCTACAATGAGCAGTTCTTC
CASSLSTQGGYNEQFF
>TRBV20-1|TRBD2|TRBJ2-1|many
TGCAGTGCTAGGGGCGGACTAGCGGCGTACAATGAGCAGTTCTTC
CSARGGLAAYNEQFF
>TRBV11-2|.|TRBJ1-5|.
TGTGCCAGCAGCTCGGAGGGGTCGCCTCAGCCCCTGCATTTT
CASSSEGSPQPLHF
>TRBV15|.|TRBJ2-7|few
TGTGCCACCAGCAGAGACCCGGGGAGCCCCACCTACGAGCAGTACTTC
CATSRDPGSPTYEQYF
>TRBV6-1|.|TRBJ1-2|.
TGTGCCAGCAGTCGTCGTGGGGGTGGCTACACCTTC
CASSRRGGGYTF
>TRBV7-9|.|TRBJ1-6|few
TGTGCCAGCAGCTTAGACGGGATAATGGCACCCCTCCACTTT
CASSLDGIMAPLHF
>TRBV29-1|.|TRBJ1-1|few
TGCAGCGTTGTTCAGGCGTCGATGAACACTGAAGCTTTCTTT
CSVVQASMNTEAFF
>TRBV2|.|TRBJ1-2|many
TGTGCCAGCAACAGGGAGAGGGGCTACACCTTC
CASNRERGYTF
>TRBV20-1|.|TRBJ1-5|few
TGCAGTTCCTGGGTGGATAGCAATCAGCCCCAGCATTTT
CSSWVDSNQPQHF
>TRBV7-9|.|TRBJ2-2|few
TGTGCCAGCAGCTTAGGTTCGAGCACCGGGGAGCTGTTTTTT
CASSLGSSTGELFF
>TRBV7-7|.|TRBJ2-3|many
TGTGCTAGCAGCTTAGACTACATGAATACGCAGTATTTT
CASSLDYMNTQYF
>TRBV28|TRBD2|TRBJ2-1|.
TGTGCCAGCAGTTTATTACCGGGAGGGGCCTACAATGAGCAGTTCTTC
CASSLLPGGAYNEQFF
>TRBV10-3|.|TRBJ2-2|.
TGTGCCATCAGTGAGTCAGGGGCTACTAGGGAGAGCGGGGAGCTGTTTTTT
CAISESGATRESGELFF
>TRBV19|TRBD1|TRBJ2-2|few
TGTGCCAGTAGTATAGAACCACAGGGGAACGGGGAGCTGTTTTTT
CASSIEPQGNGELFF
>TRBV28|TRBD2|TRBJ2-7|many
TGTGCCAGCAGTTTCCTCGGGACTAGCGGGAGTTACGAGCAGTACTTC
CASSFLGTSGSYEQYF
>TRBV3-1|.|TRBJ1-2|few
TGTGCCAGCAGCCAAGAGGTACTGGGGAGCTATGGCTACACCTTC
CASSQEVLGSYGYTF
>TRBV5-1|TRBD2|TRBJ2-1|few
TGCGCCAGCAGAAATCCTAGCGGGAGGGATAGACAATGGGAGCAGTTCTTC
CASRNPSGRDRQWEQFF
>TRBV6-6|TRBD1|TRBJ2-1|.
TGTGCCAGCAGTTACTCAACCGGGACAGGGGACAATGAGCAGTTCTTC
CASSYSTGTGDNEQFF
>TRBV6-1|.|TRBJ2-1|many
TGTGCCAGCAGTGAATACGGGGGCTCGGGGAACAATGAGCAGTTCTTC
CASSEYGGSGNNEQFF
>TRBV4-3|.|TRBJ2-5|many
TGCGCCAGCAGCCAAGATATCGGCAGTCAAGAGACCCAGTACTTC
CASSQDIGSQETQYF
>TRBV20-1|.|TRBJ1-2|many
TGCAGTGCTACAAAAGGGATCTATGGCTACACCTTC
CSATKGIYGYTF
>TRBV6-5|TRBD1|TRBJ1-5|many
TGTGCCAGCAGTTACTCGAAGAGGGACAGGTTTAGCAATCAGCCCCAGCATTTT
CASSYSKRDRFSNQPQHF
>TRBV28|.|TRBJ1-4|.
TGTGCCAGCAGTCCCGGACTGATTCCCAAACTGTTTTTT
CASSPGLIPKLFF